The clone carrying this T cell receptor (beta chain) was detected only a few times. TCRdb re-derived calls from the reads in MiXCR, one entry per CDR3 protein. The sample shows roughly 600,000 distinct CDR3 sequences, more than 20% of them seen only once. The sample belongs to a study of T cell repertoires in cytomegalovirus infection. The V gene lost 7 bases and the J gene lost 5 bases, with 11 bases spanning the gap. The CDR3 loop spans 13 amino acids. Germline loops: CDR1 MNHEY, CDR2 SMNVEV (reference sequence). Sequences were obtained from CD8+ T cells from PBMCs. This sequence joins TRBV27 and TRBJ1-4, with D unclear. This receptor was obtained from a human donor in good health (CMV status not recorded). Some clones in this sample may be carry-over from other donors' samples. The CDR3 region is CASTGAPNEKLFF. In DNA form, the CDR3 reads TGTGCCAGCACGGGTGCCCCAAATGAAAAACTGTTTTTT.